This TCR beta chain was identified during a study of blood T cell repertoires in COVID-19. Donors of Cohort 3 who recovered were those that had two negative PCRs, clearance, or symptom resolution. The table came from immunoSEQ multiplex PCR; TCRdb's copy has only in-frame clones and leaves some out. The sample includes roughly 160,000 clones, 82% of them seen just once. The CDR3 covers 16 residues. Germline V gives CDR1 MDHEN, CDR2 SYDVKM. V was shortened by 3 bases and J by 1 base, with 13 bases between the two germline ends. Sequencing was done on a sample of PBMCs or T cells enriched from blood (not recorded which). The TCR originated in a man between 60 and 75 years old who had recovered from COVID-19. V gene TRBV28 combines with J gene TRBJ1-5; no reliable D call. Here the CDR3 reads CASSFMASWSNQPQHF. DNA of the CDR3: TGTGCCAGCAGTTTTATGGCCAGTTGGAGCAATCAGCCCCAGCATTTT. The full variable domain, completed using reference TRBV28 and TRBJ1-5, is DVKVTQSSRYLVKRTGEKVFLECVQDMDHENMFWYRQDPGLGLRLIYFSYDVKMKEKGDIPEGYSVSREKKERFSLILESASTNQTSMYLCASSFMASWSNQPQHFGDGTRLSIL.